The 32 T cell receptor beta chains presented below share a single source sample, sequenced in a study of T cells in Graves' hyperthyroidism and ophthalmopathy. TCR beta CDR3 region amplification was performed from RNA transcripts. Initially, a first-round RT-PCR of the TCR CDR3 employed the HTBI primer set. MiXCR was run by TCRdb on the multiplex PCR reads, yielding one entry per CDR3 protein. The sample consists of more than 500,000 distinct CDR3 sequences, about 16% of them appearing once. Sequenced sample: blood. These receptors all stem from a woman in her thirties with Graves' ophthalmopathy.

The genes are TRBV5-6 and TRBJ2-7; no definite D call. The CDR3 length is 13 residues. The germline V and J ends were trimmed by 1 base and 3 bases, with 8 bases remaining between them. Germline V gene lookup returns CDR1 SGHDT and CDR2 YYEEEE. The CDR3 region has the DNA TGTGCCAGCAGCTTGACCCGAGTCTACGAGCAGTACTTC. Translating it yields CASSLTRVYEQYF. Looking up the rest from reference TRBV5-6 and TRBJ2-7 gives the full variable domain: DAGVTQSPTHLIKTRGQQVTLRCSPKSGHDTVSWYQQALGQGPQFIFQYYEEEERQRGNFPDRFSGHQFPNYSSELNVNALLLGDSALYLCASSLTRVYEQYFGPGTRLTVT.

This clonotype was counted at least ten times. This chain connects TRBV11-2 to TRBJ2-5; TRBD2 might be the D (5 bases). Germline CDR1 reads SGHAT; CDR2 reads FQNNGV. V shed 5 bases and J shed 6 bases, with 16 bases lying between them. The CDR3 has 14 amino acids. The CDR3 DNA reads as TGTGCCAGCAGCCCTAGCCCCCCCGGGAAGACCCAGTACTTC. Translated, it gives CASSPSPPGKTQYF.

In its sample, this clonotype was seen many times. The chain joins TRBV7-2 to TRBJ2-6; possible D gene TRBD1, 5 bases. V lost 5 bases, J lost 4 bases, and 12 bases lay in between. The CDR3 loop spans 15 amino acids. CDR1 and CDR2 from the germline V gene are SGHTA and FQGNSA. The CDR3 loop is CASSQGTTGANVLTF. CDR3 DNA sequence: TGTGCCAGCAGCCAGGGCACGACGGGGGCCAACGTCCTGACTTTC.

This clonotype has only a few counts. Just one base apart from a much larger clone, this may be a read error. The chain uses TRBV13 and TRBJ2-7; 7 positions agree with TRBD1. V lost 5 bases, J lost 0 bases, and 4 bases stayed unmatched. Germline V gene sequence: CDR1 PRHDT, CDR2 FYEKMQ (reference sequence). The CDR3 totals 14 residues. In nucleotides, the CDR3 is TGTGCCAGCAGCACCGGGACAGACTCCTACGAGCAGTACTTC. Its protein is CASSTGTDSYEQYF.

The chain employs TRBV19 and TRBJ1-1, with D perhaps matching TRBD1 (5 bases). Germline lookup yields CDR1 LNHDA and CDR2 SQIVND (reference sequence). This CDR3 has 13 amino acids. V lost 10 bases, J lost 1 base, and 13 bases lay in between. The CDR3: CATAGGPNTEAFF. In nucleotides, the CDR3 is TGTGCCACCGCCGGGGGACCGAACACTGAAGCTTTCTTT.

Many counts were recorded for this clonotype. This sequence joins TRBV20-1 and TRBJ2-7, with 7 bases matching TRBD2. Germline assignment: CDR1 DFQATT and CDR2 SNEGSKA (reference sequence). CDR3 length: 15 residues. V gave up 5 bases and J gave up 0 bases; unmatched junction bases: 10. The CDR3 DNA follows: TGCAGTGCTCCGAATCTAGCGGAAAGCTCCTACGAGCAGTACTTC. This gives the protein CSAPNLAESSYEQYF.

This clonotype was seen a few times. The chain couples TRBV6-1 to TRBJ1-1; no definite D call. Deletions cut 6 bases from V and 10 bases from J, with 12 bases between. Germline CDR1 and CDR2: MNHNS and SASEGT. The CDR3 totals 11 residues. The DNA of the CDR3 is TGTGCCAGCAGCCGCTCAGGTCTAGCTTTCTTT. It translates to CASSRSGLAFF.

Many counts were recorded for this clonotype. The gene calls are TRBV7-2 and TRBJ2-3; 9 bases fit TRBD2. With 4 bases clipped from V and 8 bases from J, the junction kept 13 bases outside the gene matches. CDR3 length equals 16 residues. Germline lookup yields CDR1 SGHTA and CDR2 FQGNSA. The CDR3, as DNA: TGTGCCAGCAGCTCAACCCTATTAGCGGGAGCTGGTACGCAGTATTTT. Its translation: CASSSTLLAGAGTQYF.

The rearrangement uses TRBV29-1 and TRBJ2-5, with 9 positions matching TRBD1. The V and J ends lost 4 bases and 2 bases, in that order; junction bases with no gene match: 5. The CDR3 runs 14 residues. Looked up from germline, CDR1 is SQVTM and CDR2 is ANQGSEA. CDR3 coding DNA: TGCAGCGTTGCTTTGGGGACAGGGCAAGAGACCCAGTACTTC. This gives the protein CSVALGTGQETQYF.

The chain is built from TRBV7-2 and TRBJ1-1, with 9 bases fitting TRBD1. J was trimmed by 5 bases and V by 7 bases; bases with no gene match: 5. CDR3 length: 13 residues. Germline V gene sequence: CDR1 SGHTA, CDR2 FQGNSA. DNA for the CDR3: TGTGCCAGCAACCGGGACAGGGATACTGAAGCTTTCTTT. Amino acid sequence: CASNRDRDTEAFF.

This clonotype occurred many times. The chain links TRBV2 to TRBJ2-5, with TRBD2 matching 8 bases. This CDR3 region has 16 residues. J was trimmed by 2 bases and V by 4 bases; bases with no gene match: 9. Germline values: CDR1 SNHLY, CDR2 FYNNEI. The CDR3 bases are TGTGCCAGCAGTGGGTTTTCGGGACTAGTACAAGAGACCCAGTACTTC. Translated, it gives CASSGFSGLVQETQYF.

For this clonotype: Because it lacks the conserved phenylalanine or tryptophan at the end, this CDR3 is likely a read error. The chain uses TRBV7-3 and TRBJ1-4, with D tentatively TRBD1 (6 bases). The ends were cut back, 5 bases at V and 5 bases at J, with 15 bases in the middle. Germline CDR1 reads SGHTA; CDR2 reads FQGTGA. The CDR3 totals 15 residues. The chain's CDR3 is CASSRSGARNEKLFL. The DNA for the CDR3 is TGTGCCAGCAGCCGCTCGGGGGCAAGAAATGAAAAACTGTTTCTT.

Ten or more counts support this clonotype. The V gene is TRBV20-1, the J gene TRBJ2-1; TRBD2 matches 7 bases. The germline gives CDR1 DFQATT, CDR2 SNEGSKA (reference sequence). With 6 bases clipped from V and 4 bases from J, the junction kept 12 bases outside the gene matches. This CDR3 is 15 amino acids long. DNA for the CDR3: TGCAGTGCCGCAACTAGCGACAACTTTTACAATGAGCAGTTCTTC. Translated, it gives CSAATSDNFYNEQFF.

This clonotype has just a few counts. The V gene is TRBV15, the J gene TRBJ2-5; TRBD2 matches 8 bases. The CDR3 runs to 19 residues. V lost 1 base to trimming and J lost 5 bases; unmatched junction nucleotides: 18. CDR1 and CDR2 (germline): LNHNV, YYDKDF (reference sequence). The CDR3 sequence is CATSRASFLGGRRRETQYF. The CDR3 nucleotides read TGTGCCACCAGCAGAGCATCGTTTTTGGGCGGGAGGAGGCGGGAGACCCAGTACTTC.

This clonotype was detected ten times or more. This sequence joins TRBV7-2 and TRBJ2-5; no reliable D call. The germline V gene has CDR1 SGHTA and CDR2 FQGNSA. Between the trimmed V and J ends, which lost 3 bases and 4 bases, there was a span of 9 bases. The CDR3 loop spans 13 amino acids. This CDR3 reads CASSFPIGETQYF. The CDR3 nucleotides are TGTGCCAGCAGCTTCCCAATTGGAGAGACCCAGTACTTC.

This clonotype has at least ten counts. The V gene is TRBV20-1, the J gene TRBJ2-1, with TRBD2 matching over 8 bases. Trimming took 0 bases from V and 4 from J; bases not matched to a gene: 8. The CDR3 covers 16 residues. From germline, CDR1 is DFQATT and CDR2 SNEGSKA (reference sequence). Here the CDR3 DNA reads TGCAGTGCTAGAGATACGCGGCGGGGGGATTACAATGAGCAGTTCTTC. Protein product: CSARDTRRGDYNEQFF.

There are many counts of this clonotype. The V call is TRBV28, the J call TRBJ1-5; D may be TRBD1 (5 bases). V was trimmed by 3 bases and J by 7 bases, leaving 13 bases between them. This CDR3 region has 14 residues. Germline lookup yields CDR1 MDHEN and CDR2 SYDVKM. CDR3 sequence reads: CASSLAGGKQPQHF. DNA for the CDR3: TGTGCCAGCAGTTTGGCCGGGGGGAAACAGCCCCAGCATTTT.

In this sample, this clonotype turned up once. Possible read error: a much larger clone is one base away. The chain employs TRBV30 and TRBJ1-5; 7 bases align to TRBD1. This CDR3 is built from 15 residues. Germline CDR1 GTSNPN, CDR2 SVGIG (reference sequence). The CDR3 sequence: CAWSSTGASNRPQHF. CDR3 coding DNA: TGTGCCTGGAGTTCAACAGGGGCTTCCAATCGGCCCCAGCATTTT. The full variable domain, with the rest looked up from reference TRBV30 and TRBJ1-5, is SQTIHQWPATLVQPVGSPLSLECTVEGTSNPNLYWYRQAAGRGLQLLFYSVGIGQISSEVPQNLSASRPQDRQFILSSKKLLLSDSGFYLCAWSSTGASNRPQHFGDGTRLSIL.

This clonotype showed up many times. The chain has TRBV27 and TRBJ2-1, with D possibly matching TRBD2 (7 bases). V was clipped by 2 bases and J by 5 bases, with 10 bases between them. The CDR3 sequence is 14 residues long. Germline V gene lookup returns CDR1 MNHEY and CDR2 SMNVEV (reference sequence). The CDR3 is CASSLRGGDNEQFF. CDR3 bases: TGTGCCAGCAGTTTAAGGGGGGGGGACAATGAGCAGTTCTTC.

This clonotype has more than one count but fewer than ten. This clone may be a read error of a much larger clone one base away. The gene calls are TRBV20-1 and TRBJ2-1; unclear D gene. The J call may be wrong; the DNA end is better matched by TRBJ2-7. This CDR3 contains 11 residues. Germline V CDR1 and CDR2: DFQATT, SNEGSKA (reference sequence). DNA of the CDR3: TGCAGTGCTAGAGATCACGATGAGCAGTACTTC. The encoded protein is CSARDHDEQYF.

The V call is TRBV20-1, the J call TRBJ2-7, with 7 bases identical to TRBD1. The CDR3 is made up of 13 amino acids. Germline V gives CDR1 DFQATT, CDR2 SNEGSKA (reference sequence). Unmatched junction bases numbered 7, after V lost 3 bases and J lost 5 bases. CDR3 region: CSAREGQADEQYF. The CDR3 DNA reads TGCAGTGCTAGGGAAGGACAGGCAGACGAGCAGTACTTC.

This clonotype appeared a few times. The chain has TRBV28 and TRBJ2-4, with TRBD2 matching 10 bases. CDR3 length equals 17 residues. V was pared by 5 bases and J by 2 bases, with 9 bases of the junction left unmatched. Germline values: CDR1 MDHEN, CDR2 SYDVKM. CDR3 loop: CASSRPGLADSKNIQYF. The CDR3 nucleotides are TGTGCCAGCAGTCGGCCCGGACTAGCGGATTCCAAAAACATTCAGTACTTC.

A note on this clonotype: Compared with germline, one end of the junction differs, possibly owing to a read error. The CDR3 DNA sequence: TGTACCAGCAGTACCGGGGCCACCCAGTACTTC. This gives the protein CTSSTGATQYF. V usage is TRBV6-1 and J usage is TRBJ2-5; D is possibly TRBD1 or TRBD2 (5 bases each). Per germline, CDR1 MNHNS and CDR2 SASEGT. This CDR3 comprises 11 residues.

This sequence joins TRBV6-5 and TRBJ2-2; D may be TRBD2 (5 bases). The CDR3 sequence is 15 residues long. Per germline, CDR1 MNHEY and CDR2 SVGAGI. With 2 bases removed from V and 7 bases from J, the gap between germline ends came to 14 bases. CDR3 sequence (DNA): TGTGCCAGCAGTTACCTAGCCCAATGGGGCGGGGAGCTGTTTTTT. Translation gives CASSYLAQWGGELFF.

This clonotype appeared many times. J is TRBJ2-7 and V is TRBV5-1; no clear D. This CDR3 is built from 14 residues. The V gene's germline CDR1 is SGHRS and CDR2 YFSETQ. The V and J ends lost 5 bases and 0 bases respectively, with 12 bases between them. In DNA, the CDR3 is TGCGCCAGCAGTAAAGGGCTTAGCTCCTACGAGCAGTACTTC. Translated: CASSKGLSSYEQYF.

The chain uses TRBV20-1 and TRBJ2-2, with 10 bases that match TRBD2. Germline V gives CDR1 DFQATT, CDR2 SNEGSKA (reference sequence). This CDR3 is built from 15 residues. V shed 1 base, J shed 6 bases, and the junction held 5 bases outside the gene matches. The CDR3 DNA reads TGCAGTGCTAGAGTTTCCGGGACTAGCGCCGGGGAGCTGTTTTTT. Translation: CSARVSGTSAGELFF.

This clonotype was counted between two and nine times. This rearrangement joins TRBV6-1 to TRBJ2-3; 9 nucleotides align to TRBD1. CDR3 length equals 15 residues. Losses at the gene ends were 10 bases for V and 2 bases for J; bases not matched to a gene: 10. Germline V gene lookup returns CDR1 MNHNS and CDR2 SASEGT. The CDR3 sequence: CATKDRDRDTDTQYF. DNA for the CDR3: TGTGCCACCAAAGACCGGGACAGGGACACAGATACGCAGTATTTT.

V and J are TRBV19 and TRBJ2-5; no firm D call. The CDR3 contains 16 residues. The V gene lost 8 bases and the J gene lost 1 base, with 20 bases spanning the gap. Germline assignment: CDR1 LNHDA and CDR2 SQIVND (reference sequence). The CDR3 region is CASRISSTAAQETQYF. The CDR3 DNA reads as TGTGCCAGTCGGATTTCCTCAACCGCCGCCCAAGAGACCCAGTACTTC.

This clonotype was counted a few times. The V and J genes are TRBV3-1 and TRBJ2-1; unclear D gene. The CDR3 totals 13 residues. V was pared by 0 bases and J by 13 bases, with 13 bases between. CDR1 is LGHDT and CDR2 is YNNKEL in the germline V gene (reference sequence). The chain's CDR3 is CASSQDGISPQFF. The DNA of the CDR3 is TGTGCCAGCAGCCAAGACGGAATATCCCCCCAGTTCTTC.

This chain links TRBV28 with TRBJ2-1; 9 bases are a match to TRBD2. CDR3 length equals 17 residues. V lost 3 bases to trimming and J lost 7 bases; unmatched junction nucleotides: 13. CDR1 MDHEN and CDR2 SYDVKM come from the germline V gene. The CDR3, as DNA: TGTGCCAGCAGTTTTGTGGCGGGGGGGGGGGGAAGGAATGAGCAGTTCTTC. Its protein product is CASSFVAGGGGRNEQFF. Looking up the rest from reference TRBV28 and TRBJ2-1 gives the full variable domain: DVKVTQSSRYLVKRTGEKVFLECVQDMDHENMFWYRQDPGLGLRLIYFSYDVKMKEKGDIPEGYSVSREKKERFSLILESASTNQTSMYLCASSFVAGGGGRNEQFFGPGTRLTVL.

There are a few counts of this clonotype. The V and J genes are TRBV6-1 and TRBJ2-5; 8 positions match TRBD2. Germline CDR1 and CDR2: MNHNS and SASEGT. CDR3 length: 15 amino acids. Germline trimming cut 2 bases from V and 5 bases from J; bases unmatched to any gene: 7. CDR3 DNA sequence: TGTGCCAGCAGTGAACCAGCGGGAGTGGGGGAGACCCAGTACTTC. It is translated as CASSEPAGVGETQYF.

This clonotype has just a few counts. The gene calls are TRBV11-1 and TRBJ1-2; D ambiguous. The CDR3 is made up of 13 amino acids. Trimming took off 3 bases at V and 2 bases at J, with 7 bases between the two ends. CDR1 is SGHAT and CDR2 is FQDESV in the germline V gene (reference sequence). The DNA for the CDR3 is TGTGCCAGCAGCTTCGACACAAACTATGGCTACACCTTC. Its protein is CASSFDTNYGYTF. The full variable domain, with the rest looked up from reference TRBV11-1 and TRBJ1-2, is EAEVAQSPRYKITEKSQAVAFWCDPISGHATLYWYRQILGQGPELLVQFQDESVVDDSQLPKDRFSAERLKGVDSTLKIQPAELGDSAMYLCASSFDTNYGYTFGSGTRLTVV.